Presented here are 31 T cell receptor beta chains from one specimen sequenced in a study of early T cells in non-severe SARS-CoV-2 infection. MiXCR, run by TCRdb on the 5' RACE reads, gives a single entry per CDR3 protein. This sample has about 21,000 distinct CDR3 sequences, with 4% to 4.5% found just once. The sample consisted of whole blood. The receptor source for this set is an adult who was a healthcare worker with PCR-confirmed SARS-CoV-2 infection or an uninfected control (not recorded which).

This clonotype was seen repeatedly, ten times or more. The J gene is TRBJ2-7, the V gene TRBV20-1, with 11 bases fitting TRBD2. There are 15 residues in the CDR3. From germline, CDR1 is DFQATT and CDR2 SNEGSKA (reference sequence). V lost 6 bases, J lost 3 bases, and 10 bases stayed unmatched. The CDR3 loop is CSASFNSGGVYEQYF. CDR3 DNA: TGCAGTGCCAGCTTCAATAGCGGGGGGGTCTACGAGCAGTACTTC.

This clonotype came up a few times. The rearrangement links TRBV9 to TRBJ1-1; D might be TRBD1 (5 bases). The CDR3 length is 12 residues. The V end was cut by 3 bases, the J end by 11 bases, with 14 bases between. Germline V gene lookup returns CDR1 SGDLS and CDR2 YYNGEE. CDR3 DNA sequence: TGTGCCAGCAGCGCAGGGACCCGTGGGGCTTTCTTT. Protein sequence: CASSAGTRGAFF.

Here the CDR3 reads CASSYTAGDARDTQYF. As DNA, the CDR3 is TGTGCCAGCAGTTACACAGCGGGGGACGCCCGGGATACGCAGTATTTT. V usage is TRBV6-4 and J usage is TRBJ2-3; 8 bases align to TRBD2. This CDR3 comprises 16 residues. CDR1 and CDR2 from the germline V gene are MRHNA and SNTAGT. V shed 5 bases and J 6 bases; nucleotides not matched to a gene: 13.

This clonotype was detected ten times or more. V usage is TRBV18 and J usage is TRBJ1-2; D remains ambiguous. CDR3 length: 13 amino acids. The germline V and J ends were trimmed by 3 bases and 2 bases, with 7 bases remaining between them. CDR1 and CDR2 from the germline V gene are KGHSH and LQKENI. CDR3 bases: TGTGCCAGCTCACCCGACGTAAACTATGGCTACACCTTC. Protein product: CASSPDVNYGYTF.

The chain is built from TRBV6-1 and TRBJ2-5; D uncertain. Looked up from germline, CDR1 is MNHNS and CDR2 is SASEGT. V lost 8 bases and J 1 base, leaving 8 bases between the germline ends. This CDR3 has 12 residues. The CDR3 region has the DNA TGTGCCAGCGGGGAATTCCAAGAGACCCAGTACTTC. It encodes CASGEFQETQYF.

By share, this clonotype ranks as medium-sized. V gene TRBV4-3 combines with J gene TRBJ1-2; possible D gene TRBD1, 5 bases. Trimming took 0 bases from V and 4 from J, leaving 9 bases between them. This CDR3 has 14 residues. Germline CDR1 reads LGHNA; CDR2 reads YSLEER. As DNA, the CDR3 is TGCGCCAGCAGCCAAGAGTGGCAGGGCTATGGCTACACCTTC. Protein sequence: CASSQEWQGYGYTF.

The table lists this clonotype with many counts. This rearrangement joins TRBV25-1 to TRBJ2-7; D may be TRBD2 (6 bases). The CDR3 has 15 amino acids. Trimming removed 6 bases at V and 3 bases at J, with 18 bases between. Germline V gives CDR1 MGHDK, CDR2 SYGVNS. CDR3 loop: CASSPRDSLIYEQYF. As DNA, the CDR3 is TGTGCCAGCAGCCCCCGGGACTCTTTGATCTACGAGCAGTACTTC.

This clonotype was seen at least ten times. This chain joins TRBV20-1 and TRBJ1-5, with D possibly being TRBD1 (6 bases). V was pared by 3 bases and J by 3 bases, with 15 bases between. Germline values: CDR1 DFQATT, CDR2 SNEGSKA (reference sequence). The CDR3 is made up of 15 amino acids. The CDR3 here is CSARESGGANQPQHF. The CDR3 DNA reads as TGCAGTGCTAGGGAGTCTGGGGGGGCCAATCAGCCCCAGCATTTT.

This clonotype came up many times. The rearrangement uses TRBV20-1 and TRBJ1-3, with TRBD1 as a possible D gene (6 bases). The CDR3 is 12 residues long. Germline V gives CDR1 DFQATT, CDR2 SNEGSKA (reference sequence). Trimming cost V 5 bases and J 4 bases, with 9 bases left between them. The CDR3 region is CSAGGQGNTIYF. In DNA, the CDR3 is TGCAGTGCTGGGGGCCAGGGAAACACCATATATTTT.

This chain joins TRBV20-1 and TRBJ1-1, with TRBD1 as a possible D gene (5 bases). This CDR3 is built from 14 residues. Trimming took 0 bases from V and 5 from J, leaving 13 bases between them. Germline CDR1 reads DFQATT; CDR2 reads SNEGSKA (reference sequence). CDR3 loop: CSARESGLVTEAFF. In DNA form, the CDR3 reads TGCAGTGCTAGAGAGTCAGGGCTGGTGACTGAAGCTTTCTTT.

In this sample, this clonotype turned up many times. The J gene is TRBJ2-7, the V gene TRBV30; 10 nucleotides match TRBD1. Germline CDR1 and CDR2: GTSNPN and SVGIG (reference sequence). J lost 7 bases, V lost 3 bases, and 9 bases had no gene match. The CDR3 extends over 14 amino acids. CDR3 in DNA: TGTGCCTGGAGACAGTTAGACAGGGGGCGGGAGCAGTACTTC. It encodes CAWRQLDRGREQYF.

The table lists this clonotype with many counts. The chain is built from TRBV30 and TRBJ2-1, with D possibly being TRBD1 (6 bases). The V gene lost 0 bases and the J gene lost 4 bases, with 10 bases spanning the gap. CDR3 size: 14 residues. The germline gives CDR1 GTSNPN, CDR2 SVGIG (reference sequence). The CDR3 sequence: CAWSVWGLYNEQFF. The CDR3 DNA reads TGTGCCTGGAGTGTATGGGGGCTGTACAATGAGCAGTTCTTC.

This clonotype was recorded at least ten times. The chain couples TRBV12-3 or TRBV12-4 to TRBJ2-6; D gene uncertain. The V gene lost 3 bases and the J gene lost 2 bases, with 11 bases spanning the gap. CDR3 length equals 16 residues. CDR3 DNA: TGTGCCAGCAGTTTCAATCTCCCCCCTGGGGCCAACGTCCTGACTTTC. Translated: CASSFNLPPGANVLTF.

This clonotype has ten or more counts. This rearrangement joins TRBV4-3 to TRBJ2-1; D is perhaps TRBD1 (7 bases). The germline gives CDR1 LGHNA, CDR2 YSLEER. The V gene lost 0 bases and the J gene lost 6 bases, with 15 bases spanning the gap. The CDR3 runs 16 residues. CDR3 loop: CASSQDQAGGRNEQFF. The CDR3 DNA sequence: TGCGCCAGCAGCCAAGATCAGGCAGGGGGGCGCAATGAGCAGTTCTTC.

This clonotype was found many times. The CDR3 DNA reads TGTGCCAGCAGCTTAACGGGGACAGGGGCAGATACGCAGTATTTT. This translates into CASSLTGTGADTQYF. The chain joins TRBV7-6 to TRBJ2-3; 10 nucleotides align to TRBD1. V gave up 2 bases and J gave up 4 bases; unmatched junction bases: 3. Germline loops: CDR1 SGHVS, CDR2 FNYEAQ. This CDR3 spans 15 amino acids. The variable domain in full, completed from reference TRBV7-6 and TRBJ2-3, reads GAGVSQSPRYKVTKRGQDVALRCDPISGHVSLYWYRQALGQGPEFLTYFNYEAQQDKSGLPNDRFSAERPEGSISTLTIQRTEQRDSAMYRCASSLTGTGADTQYFGPGTRLTVL.

This clonotype was seen more than once but under ten times. This chain links TRBV12-3 or TRBV12-4 with TRBJ2-3; D call uncertain. The CDR3 sequence is 14 residues long. Trimming pared 7 bases from V and 4 bases from J, leaving 15 bases between. As DNA, the CDR3 is TGTGCCAGCACCACTTCCCGGATCCCAGATACGCAGTATTTT. The encoded protein is CASTTSRIPDTQYF.

At least ten counts were recorded for this clonotype. This sequence joins TRBV20-1 and TRBJ2-3; D gene ambiguous. The germline gives CDR1 DFQATT, CDR2 SNEGSKA (reference sequence). CDR3 length: 13 residues. V lost 5 bases and J lost 0, with 9 bases in between. The CDR3: CSAEGRSTDTQYF. In nucleotides, the CDR3 is TGCAGTGCTGAAGGAAGAAGCACAGATACGCAGTATTTT.

In its sample, this clonotype was seen many times. As DNA, the CDR3 is TGCAGCGTTGAAATACTAGCGGGCCCAAGGGCGCAGTATTTT. Translating it yields CSVEILAGPRAQYF. V is TRBV29-1 and J is TRBJ2-3; 9 bases align to TRBD2. Per the germline V gene, CDR1 is SQVTM and CDR2 is ANQGSEA. J lost 10 bases, V lost 2 bases, and 10 bases had no gene match. This CDR3 has 14 residues.

This clonotype was seen many times. V usage is TRBV7-9 and J usage is TRBJ2-2; D is undetermined. CDR1 and CDR2 from the germline V gene are SEHNR and FQNEAQ (reference sequence). Trimming removed 1 base at V and 5 bases at J, with 2 bases between. The CDR3 runs to 12 residues. The CDR3 loop is CASSLDTGELFF. Here the CDR3 DNA reads TGTGCCAGCAGCTTAGATACCGGGGAGCTGTTTTTT.

The CDR3 spells CASSPGLGRNTIYF. CDR3 DNA sequence: TGTGCCAGCAGCCCCGGACTCGGCCGAAACACCATATATTTT. The chain links TRBV5-5 to TRBJ1-3; D is unclear. With 4 bases removed from V and 5 bases from J, the gap between germline ends came to 13 bases. Germline CDR1 SGHKS, CDR2 YYEKEE (reference sequence). The length of the CDR3 is 14 residues.

This rearrangement joins TRBV7-2 to TRBJ2-1; the D gene is possibly TRBD1 (5 bases). V gave up 7 bases and J gave up 7 bases, with 23 bases separating them. CDR3 size: 16 residues. Germline values: CDR1 SGHTA, CDR2 FQGNSA. This CDR3 is CASTESTALLGNEQFF. The DNA of the CDR3 is TGTGCCAGCACCGAGTCGACAGCCCTTCTGGGGAATGAGCAGTTCTTC.

This clonotype was detected ten times or more. The chain recombines TRBV27 with TRBJ1-5, with 8 bases identical to TRBD1. CDR3 length: 16 amino acids. Germline CDR1 is MNHEY and CDR2 is SMNVEV (reference sequence). Trimming cost V 6 bases and J 6 bases; bases outside gene matches: 13. CDR3 bases: TGTGCCAGCAGAAAATTGGGACAGGAAGGAAGTCAGCCCCAGCATTTT. The encoded protein is CASRKLGQEGSQPQHF.

This clonotype was seen many times. The rearrangement links TRBV11-2 to TRBJ2-1; D not certain. The germline gives CDR1 SGHAT, CDR2 FQNNGV. This CDR3 is built from 16 residues. The V end was cut by 3 bases, the J end by 8 bases, with 20 bases between. The CDR3 nucleotides read TGTGCCAGCAGCTTCTTAGGGCGCCAGAGTCTCGATGAGCAGTTCTTC. It specifies CASSFLGRQSLDEQFF.

The table lists this clonotype with a few counts. The chain is built from TRBV7-2 and TRBJ2-7; tentative D call: TRBD1 (5 bases). The length of the CDR3 is 13 residues. Germline V CDR1 and CDR2: SGHTA, FQGNSA. V was shortened by 4 bases and J by 3 bases, with 10 bases between the two germline ends. The CDR3 region is CASSSDTSYEQYF. The CDR3 region has the DNA TGTGCCAGCAGCTCGGACACCAGCTACGAGCAGTACTTC. The full variable domain, with the rest looked up from reference TRBV7-2 and TRBJ2-7, is GAGVSQSPSNKVTEKGKDVELRCDPISGHTALYWYRQSLGQGLEFLIYFQGNSAPDKSGLPSDRFSAERTGGSVSTLTIQRTQQEDSAVYLCASSSDTSYEQYFGPGTRLTVT.

The chain links TRBV5-1 to TRBJ1-6; D might be TRBD1 (6 bases). V was trimmed by 4 bases and J by 11 bases, leaving 22 bases between them. The germline V gene has CDR1 SGHRS and CDR2 YFSETQ. The CDR3 loop spans 16 amino acids. Here the CDR3 reads CASSPAGGGEGTPLHF. The CDR3 coding sequence is TGCGCCAGCAGCCCCGCGGGAGGGGGTGAGGGAACACCCCTCCACTTT.

In its sample, this clonotype ranks as medium-sized. V is TRBV12-3 or TRBV12-4 and J is TRBJ2-7; TRBD2 is a possible D gene (5 bases). The CDR3 runs 15 residues. The V and J ends lost 5 bases and 2 bases respectively, with 16 bases between them. In DNA, the CDR3 is TGTGCCAGCAGTCCTGAGGCGGGCAGTACCTACGAGCAGTACTTC. It codes for CASSPEAGSTYEQYF.

This clonotype was recorded at least ten times. The chain uses TRBV7-9 and TRBJ2-7; 9 bases are shared with TRBD1. CDR1 SEHNR and CDR2 FQNEAQ come from the germline V gene (reference sequence). Trimming removed 4 bases from V and 6 bases from J; junction bases left unmatched: 7. The CDR3 loop spans 14 amino acids. The CDR3 sequence is CASSSDRGLGEQYF. The CDR3 DNA is TGTGCCAGCAGCTCGGACAGGGGTCTTGGCGAGCAGTACTTC.

By share, this clonotype counts as medium-sized. The genes are TRBV20-1 and TRBJ2-2; 9 nucleotides match TRBD2. Germline V gene sequence: CDR1 DFQATT, CDR2 SNEGSKA (reference sequence). This CDR3 has 12 residues. Germline trimming cut 6 bases from V and 6 bases from J; bases unmatched to any gene: 2. DNA of the CDR3: TGCAGTGCGGGGACTAGCCCCGGGGAGCTGTTTTTT. Its translation is CSAGTSPGELFF.

This clonotype was counted ten times or more. The chain carries TRBV7-8 and TRBJ2-1; tentatively, D is TRBD2 (7 bases). Trimming removed 4 bases from V and 8 bases from J, with 21 bases in between. Germline V gene data show CDR1 as SGHVS and CDR2 as FQNEAQ. There are 16 residues in the CDR3. The CDR3 is CASSSVLGGGWDEQFF. CDR3 bases: TGTGCCAGCAGCTCCGTGCTAGGGGGGGGCTGGGATGAGCAGTTCTTC.

This clonotype was observed at least ten times. The V and J genes are TRBV5-6 and TRBJ2-7; 7 bases map to TRBD1. The germline gives CDR1 SGHDT, CDR2 YYEEEE. The trim removed 3 bases at V and 3 bases at J, leaving 15 bases unmatched. This CDR3 comprises 17 residues. The CDR3 sequence: CASSSRRGGTVFYEQYF. The CDR3 DNA reads as TGTGCCAGCAGCTCCCGAAGAGGTGGGACAGTATTCTACGAGCAGTACTTC.

The chain combines TRBV19 with TRBJ2-5; the D gene is possibly TRBD1 (5 bases). CDR1 LNHDA and CDR2 SQIVND come from the germline V gene (reference sequence). V dropped 6 bases and J dropped 1 base, with 12 bases sitting between them. The CDR3 is 14 amino acids. CDR3 DNA sequence: TGTGCCAGTAGCTTCAGGGTATCCCAAGAGACCCAGTACTTC. It specifies CASSFRVSQETQYF. Full variable domain (outside the CDR3, taken from reference TRBV19 and TRBJ2-5): DGGITQSPKYLFRKEGQNVTLSCEQNLNHDAMYWYRQDPGQGLRLIYYSQIVNDFQKGDIAEGYSVSREKKESFPLTVTSAQKNPTAFYLCASSFRVSQETQYFGPGTRLLVL.